This T cell receptor beta chain was sequenced during a study of T cells after yellow fever vaccination. As TCR cDNA was made by 5'RACE template switching, a universal primer site and UMIs were added. MiXCR, run by TCRdb on the 5' RACE reads, gives a single entry per CDR3 protein. The data contain 250,000 to 400,000 distinct CDR3 sequences, roughly 3.9% of them singletons. Findings and caveats of the study: The study re-detected most primary-vaccination clones after the booster (nearly 97% CD4, almost 90% CD8).

In regard to this clonotype: Its antigen is not known.

The germline V gene has CDR1 DFQATT and CDR2 SNEGSKA (reference sequence). V lost 1 base to trimming and J lost 9 bases; unmatched junction nucleotides: 9. The CDR3 covers 16 residues. The sequenced sample was PBMCs, obtained 5 days after the yellow fever booster vaccination. This TCR was recovered from a young man who received the YFV17D yellow fever vaccine. The chain is built from TRBV20-1 and TRBJ1-6, with 10 bases lining up with TRBD1. DNA of the CDR3: TGCAGTGCTAGAGGAGGGACAGGGGTGGCGGCTTCACCCCTCCACTTT. Translation: CSARGGTGVAASPLHF.